This TCR beta chain was observed in a study of blood T cell repertoires in COVID-19. Study background: Sites across the United States, Italy and Spain contributed samples from acute and convalescent COVID-19. Sources were T cells, B-cell-depleted T cells, or PBMCs; the material itself was cDNA or gDNA.

Trimming cost V 1 base and J 8 bases; bases outside gene matches: 6. The length of the CDR3 is 17 residues. Germline values: CDR1 KGHDR, CDR2 SFDVKD. Authors' processing steps: Scientists estimated how many nucleated cells there were by amplifying reference gene primers. Sequencing used immunoSEQ multiplex PCR; TCRdb keeps in-frame clones, though not all of them. V and J calls and clone size are those listed in that table; D and trimming were worked out from the DNA. This table holds over 200,000 clones, 87% found once. This chain connects TRBV24-1 to TRBJ2-1, with TRBD2 matching over 14 bases. The receptor's source is a woman between 45 and 60 years old with acute or convalescent COVID-19. The sequenced sample was peripheral blood. The DNA of the CDR3 is TGTGCCACCAGTGATTTTGGACTAGCGGGAGGAGGCGATGAGCAGTTCTTC. It yields the protein CATSDFGLAGGGDEQFF.